Listed below are T cell receptor beta chains from one sample, sequenced in a study of blood T cell repertoires in COVID-19. Sequencing used immunoSEQ multiplex PCR; TCRdb keeps in-frame clones, though not all of them. The profile shows approximately 210,000 clones, around 80% of them singletons. Sequenced material: peripheral blood. All receptors derive from an elderly woman with COVID-19, enrolled during active disease. Each CDR3 is given with its conserved first and last residue. A D gene is named only where the DNA matches it firmly. Clone size, where shown, is once, few, many, or a class for clones that have expanded.

TRBV5-6	.	TRBD1	TRBJ2-5	TGTGCCAGCCGAGGACAGGAGCAAGAGACCCAGTACTTC	CASRGQEQETQYF
TRBV3-1/TRBV3-2	.	TRBD2	TRBJ2-1	TGTGCCAGCACCGTGACTAGCGGGACCCACAATGAGCAGTTCTTC	CASTVTSGTHNEQFF
TRBV28	.	TRBD2	TRBJ2-2	TGTGCCAGCAGTCTCGGGGGGTTGGGCCCCGGGGAGCTGTTTTTT	CASSLGGLGPGELFF
TRBV28	.	.	TRBJ2-1	TGTGCCAGCAGTTCCGGGACAACGAACAATGAGCAGTTCTTC	CASSSGTTNNEQFF
TRBV10-3	.	.	TRBJ2-3	TGTGCCATCGGGGAGGGGGGGCTTAGCACAGATACGCAGTATTTT	CAIGEGGLSTDTQYF
TRBV5-1	few	TRBD1	TRBJ2-7	TGCGCCAGCAGCTCCTCCGGGACAGAGGGGGACGAGCAGTACTTC	CASSSSGTEGDEQYF
TRBV7-2	.	TRBD1	TRBJ1-2	TGTGCCAGCAGCCTGGACAGGGGGAGGTATGGCTACACCTTC	CASSLDRGRYGYTF
TRBV28	.	.	TRBJ1-6	TGTGCCAGCAGTACCCCGAGCCTGAGCTCCTATAATTCACCCCTCCACTTT	CASSTPSLSSYNSPLHF
TRBV19	.	TRBD1	TRBJ1-5	TGTGCCAGTAGCCTCCCGGGACAGGGCGGTCAGCCCCAGCATTTT	CASSLPGQGGQPQHF
TRBV30	.	TRBD1	TRBJ2-7	TGTGCCTGGAGTCTGAAGGGGGCGCCTGGGGAGCAGTACTTC	CAWSLKGAPGEQYF
TRBV2	.	.	TRBJ2-1	TGTGCCAGCCGGTTTGAGTTCTTC	CASRFEFF
TRBV5-6	few	.	TRBJ1-1	TGTGCCAGCAGCGGAGTTACAGGGAGTACTGAAGCTTTCTTT	CASSGVTGSTEAFF
TRBV29-1	once	.	TRBJ1-1	TGCAGCGGAGGGTCGAACACTGAAGCTTTCTTT	CSGGSNTEAFF
TRBV11-1	.	.	TRBJ1-2	TGTGCCAGCAGCTCGACAGGCCGTTATGGCTACACCTTC	CASSSTGRYGYTF
TRBV5-6	.	TRBD1	TRBJ1-2	TGTGCCAGCAGCATATCCCGGGGACAGCGGGACACCTTC	CASSISRGQRDTF
TRBV2	.	.	TRBJ1-1	TGTGCCAGCACCGTGGGGCCAGCGAACACTGAAGCTTTCTTT	CASTVGPANTEAFF
TRBV11-3	.	TRBD1	TRBJ2-7	TGTGCCAGCACCCAGTTGGGACAGGGGGCCTACGAGCAGTACTTC	CASTQLGQGAYEQYF
TRBV6-5	.	.	TRBJ2-7	TGTGCCAGCAGTTACTCAGAGTCCTACGAGCAGTACTTC	CASSYSESYEQYF
TRBV5-1	.	.	TRBJ1-4	TGCGCCAGCAGCTTGGTACCAGGCGCAACTAATGAAAAACTGTTTTTT	CASSLVPGATNEKLFF
TRBV19	.	TRBD2	TRBJ2-5	TGTGCCAGTAGTATAGCGGGGCGGGGAGGGTCCGAGACCCAGTACTTC	CASSIAGRGGSETQYF
TRBV5-1	few	TRBD2	TRBJ2-7	TGCGCCAGCAGCTTGGGCGCTAGCGGGACCTACTACGAGCAGTACTTC	CASSLGASGTYYEQYF
TRBV7-2	.	TRBD2	TRBJ2-1	TGTGCCAGCAGCTTAGGACTAGCCACCTACAATGAGCAGTTCTTC	CASSLGLATYNEQFF
TRBV6-5	.	.	TRBJ1-1	TGTGCCAGCAACAGCGGGGTGGTGAACACTGAAGCTTTCTTT	CASNSGVVNTEAFF
TRBV11-2	.	TRBD1	TRBJ2-2	TGTGCCAGCAGCCAGATACAGGGGAAGAGACCCGGGGAGCTGTTTTTT	CASSQIQGKRPGELFF
TRBV19	.	.	TRBJ1-4	TGTGCCAGTAGTAGACGGACAGATAATGAAAAACTGTTTTTT	CASSRRTDNEKLFF
TRBV7-2	.	.	TRBJ2-3	TGTGCCAGCAGCTCGGAGAGATTCGCCGCAGATACGCAGTATTTT	CASSSERFAADTQYF